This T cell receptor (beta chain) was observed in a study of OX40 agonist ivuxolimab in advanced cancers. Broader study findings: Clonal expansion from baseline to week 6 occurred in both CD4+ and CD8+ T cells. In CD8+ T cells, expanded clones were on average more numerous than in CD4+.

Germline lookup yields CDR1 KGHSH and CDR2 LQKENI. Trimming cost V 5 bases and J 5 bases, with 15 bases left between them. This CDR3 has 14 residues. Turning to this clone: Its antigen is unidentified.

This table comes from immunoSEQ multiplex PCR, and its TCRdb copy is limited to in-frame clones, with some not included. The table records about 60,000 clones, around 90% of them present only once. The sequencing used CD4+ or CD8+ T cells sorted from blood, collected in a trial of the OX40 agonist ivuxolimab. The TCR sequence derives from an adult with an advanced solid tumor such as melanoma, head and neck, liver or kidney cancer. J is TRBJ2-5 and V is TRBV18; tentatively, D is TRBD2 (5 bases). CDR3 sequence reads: CASSSLGSGETQYF. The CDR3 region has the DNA TGTGCCAGCTCATCACTAGGGAGCGGTGAGACCCAGTACTTC.